A selection of T cell receptor beta chains follows, all from one sample in a study of breast tumors, draining lymph nodes, adjacent tissues. TCRdb recomputed calls from the multiplex PCR reads with MiXCR, one row per CDR3 protein. The sample carries roughly 100,000 distinct CDR3 sequences, around 30% recorded once. The specimen sequenced was axillary lymph node tissue. These receptors were obtained from a female donor with breast cancer. Some clones in this sample may be carry-over from other donors' samples. The CDR3 runs from the conserved cysteine through the conserved F or W. A D gene is named only where the DNA matches it firmly. Not every row has a clone size; where given, it reads once, few, many or a size class.

CDR3 DNA,CDR3 protein,clone size,V gene,J gene,D gene
TGCAGTGCTTTCAGGGTTTCCGGATATGGCTACACCTTC,CSAFRVSGYGYTF,many,TRBV20-1,TRBJ1-2,NA
TGTGCCAGCAGCGTAGGGCAGGGGGCTAATTCACCCCTCCACTTT,CASSVGQGANSPLHF,NA,TRBV9,TRBJ1-6,TRBD1
TGTGCCAGCAGTTTGTATCTGTATGGCTACACCTTC,CASSLYLYGYTF,many,TRBV12-3/TRBV12-4,TRBJ1-2,NA
TGTGCCTGGAGTATCGGCAGTACCGGGGAGCTGTTTTTT,CAWSIGSTGELFF,many,TRBV30,TRBJ2-2,NA
TGTGCTAGCAGCTCCCAACGGTGGTCCTGCAATGAGCAGTTCTTC,CASSSQRWSCNEQFF,NA,TRBV7-7,TRBJ2-1,NA
TGCAGCGTTGAAGATCTGGGGGCTGGGGAAAAACTGTTTTTT,CSVEDLGAGEKLFF,NA,TRBV29-1,TRBJ1-4,NA
TGCGCCAGCAGCCTCCCGGTGGCGGGGAGCTTCTACGAGCTGTACTTC,CASSLPVAGSFYELYF,NA,TRBV5-1,TRBJ2-7,NA
TGCGCCAGCAGCCCGACAGGGGGCTCCGTCTCTGGGGCCAACGTCCTGACTTTC,CASSPTGGSVSGANVLTF,many,TRBV4-1,TRBJ2-6,TRBD1
TGTGCCATCAGTGATGGACTCATGTCTAGCACAGATACGCAGTATTTT,CAISDGLMSSTDTQYF,many,TRBV10-3,TRBJ2-3,NA
TGCAGTGCTAGAGTAACCCGGACAGCTCACGAGCAGTACTTC,CSARVTRTAHEQYF,NA,TRBV20-1,TRBJ2-7,NA
TGTGCCAGCAGTGTGGACAGGAGCTACGAGCAGTACTTC,CASSVDRSYEQYF,NA,TRBV7-9,TRBJ2-7,TRBD1
TGTGCCAGCAGCGTAACAGGGGGCGCAAATAATTCACCCCTCCACTTT,CASSVTGGANNSPLHF,NA,TRBV5-5,TRBJ1-6,TRBD1
TGCAGTGCTAGGCAGCGGGAGTACAATGAGCAGTTCTTC,CSARQREYNEQFF,many,TRBV20-1,TRBJ2-1,TRBD2
TGTGCCAGCAGCTATCGTCCTAGCGGGGGGGCAGATACGCAGTATTTT,CASSYRPSGGADTQYF,NA,TRBV7-2,TRBJ2-3,TRBD2
TGTTCCAGCAGCTTAGGGACCGAAAGGCAGTTCTTC,CSSSLGTERQFF,NA,TRBV7-3,TRBJ2-1,NA
TGTGCCAGCAGTTACAGACTAGCGGGAGGTACCGGGGAGCTGTTTTTT,CASSYRLAGGTGELFF,NA,TRBV13,TRBJ2-2,TRBD2
TGTGCCAGTAGTCGGACTAGCGGGAGGAGGGAAGAGACCCAGTACTTC,CASSRTSGRREETQYF,NA,TRBV19,TRBJ2-5,TRBD2
TGTGCCAGCTCAGAAATGGAGAATCAGCCCCAGCATTTT,CASSEMENQPQHF,many,TRBV18,TRBJ1-5,NA
TGTGCCAGCAGCTTCGGCAGGGCTTCCAATTCACCCCTCCACTTT,CASSFGRASNSPLHF,many,TRBV5-5,TRBJ1-6,NA
TGTGCCAGCAGCTTGGGGGGGCCGGTTAATGAAAAACTGTTTTTT,CASSLGGPVNEKLFF,NA,TRBV5-4,TRBJ1-4,NA
TGTGCCAGCAGCGACCCAGGTCGACCCTATAATTCACCCCTCCACTTT,CASSDPGRPYNSPLHF,many,TRBV7-9,TRBJ1-6,NA
TGTGCCAGTACCCGGGGGGGCCCGGCGTCGGACAATGAGCAGTTCTTC,CASTRGGPASDNEQFF,many,TRBV19,TRBJ2-1,TRBD2
TGTGCCAGCAGCTCCACAGGGCGAGGGGAAAAACTGTTTTTT,CASSSTGRGEKLFF,NA,TRBV9,TRBJ1-4,NA
TGTGCCAGCAGCTCTCCGGGCCGACCTTACGAGCAGTACTTC,CASSSPGRPYEQYF,many,TRBV7-9,TRBJ2-7,NA
TGTGCCAGCAGCTTAGCGGGTTCCTACGAGCAGTACTTC,CASSLAGSYEQYF,medium-sized,TRBV7-6,TRBJ2-7,NA
TGTGCCAGCAGATCCGGTTTGCAGGCCAAGGATATCGAGCAGTACTTC,CASRSGLQAKDIEQYF,many,TRBV7-9,TRBJ2-7,NA
TGCGCCAGCAGCCAAGTGTCAAACGGGCTCGTGAATGAGCAGTTCTTC,CASSQVSNGLVNEQFF,many,TRBV4-1,TRBJ2-1,NA
TGTGCCAGCAGTGAGGGACAGAAATCACCCCTCCACTTT,CASSEGQKSPLHF,NA,TRBV2,TRBJ1-6,TRBD1
TGCAGTGCTAGCCTTAGCGGGGGCTACGAGCAGTACTTC,CSASLSGGYEQYF,NA,TRBV20-1,TRBJ2-7,TRBD2
TGCGCCAGCAGCTCAACCGGGACAGGAGCTCTGTATGGCTACACCTTC,CASSSTGTGALYGYTF,many,TRBV5-1,TRBJ1-2,TRBD1
TGTGCCAGCAGCCACCAAGCAGGGGCTAGCACAGATACGCAGTATTTT,CASSHQAGASTDTQYF,many,TRBV7-9,TRBJ2-3,NA
TGTGCCACCGGGACAGGGGGCCCCTCCTACGAGCAGTACTTC,CATGTGGPSYEQYF,many,TRBV10-3,TRBJ2-7,TRBD1
TGTGCCATCAGTGAGGGCGGGGGGGAGTACAATGAAAAACTGTTTTTT,CAISEGGGEYNEKLFF,NA,TRBV10-3,TRBJ1-4,NA
TGTGCCAGCAGCCCACTAGCGGGAGGTGGAGATACGCAGTATTTT,CASSPLAGGGDTQYF,many,TRBV3-1,TRBJ2-3,TRBD2
TGTGCCAGCAGCCCGGGCCCCGCGCCCCTCCATCCCCAAGAGACCCAGTACTTC,CASSPGPAPLHPQETQYF,NA,TRBV5-5,TRBJ2-5,NA
TGTGCCAGCACCCCGGGGAGGGGGCGCGAGGAGACCCAGTACTTC,CASTPGRGREETQYF,many,TRBV28,TRBJ2-5,NA